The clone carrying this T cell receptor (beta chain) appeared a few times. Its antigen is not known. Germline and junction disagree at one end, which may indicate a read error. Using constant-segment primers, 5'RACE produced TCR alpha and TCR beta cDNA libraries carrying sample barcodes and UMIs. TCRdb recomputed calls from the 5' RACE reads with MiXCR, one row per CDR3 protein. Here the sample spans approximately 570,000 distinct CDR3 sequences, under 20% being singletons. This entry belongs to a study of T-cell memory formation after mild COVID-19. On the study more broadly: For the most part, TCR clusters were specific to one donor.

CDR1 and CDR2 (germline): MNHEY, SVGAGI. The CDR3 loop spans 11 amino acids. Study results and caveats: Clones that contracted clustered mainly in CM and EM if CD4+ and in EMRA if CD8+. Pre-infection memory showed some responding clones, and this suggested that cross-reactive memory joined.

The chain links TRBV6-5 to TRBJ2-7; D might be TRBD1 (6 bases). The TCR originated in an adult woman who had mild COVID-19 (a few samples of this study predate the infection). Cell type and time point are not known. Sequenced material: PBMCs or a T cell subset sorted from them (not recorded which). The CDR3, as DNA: TGTGCCAGCAGTTCCAACCGACAGGTGTATTTC. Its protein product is CASSSNRQVYF.